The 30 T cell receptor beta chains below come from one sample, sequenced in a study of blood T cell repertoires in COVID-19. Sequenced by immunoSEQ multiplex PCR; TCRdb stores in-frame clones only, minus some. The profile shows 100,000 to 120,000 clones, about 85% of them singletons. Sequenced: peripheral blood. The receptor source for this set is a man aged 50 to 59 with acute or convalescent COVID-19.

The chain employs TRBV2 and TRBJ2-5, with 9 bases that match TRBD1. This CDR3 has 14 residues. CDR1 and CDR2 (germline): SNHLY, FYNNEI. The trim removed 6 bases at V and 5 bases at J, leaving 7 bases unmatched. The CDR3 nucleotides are TGTGCCAGCAGAGCCGGGACAGGGAGGGAGACCCAGTACTTC. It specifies CASRAGTGRETQYF.

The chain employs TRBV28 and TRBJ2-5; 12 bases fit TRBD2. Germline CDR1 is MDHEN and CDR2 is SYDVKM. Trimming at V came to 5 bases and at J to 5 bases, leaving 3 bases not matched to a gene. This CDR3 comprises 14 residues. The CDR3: CASSETSGSETQYF. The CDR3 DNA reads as TGTGCCAGCAGTGAGACTAGCGGGAGTGAGACCCAGTACTTC.

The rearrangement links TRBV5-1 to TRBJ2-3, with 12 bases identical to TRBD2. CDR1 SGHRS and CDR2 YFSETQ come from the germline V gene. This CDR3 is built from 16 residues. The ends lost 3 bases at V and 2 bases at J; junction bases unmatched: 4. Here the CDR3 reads CASSSLAGGNTDTQYF. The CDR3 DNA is TGCGCCAGCAGCTCACTAGCGGGGGGAAACACAGATACGCAGTATTTT.

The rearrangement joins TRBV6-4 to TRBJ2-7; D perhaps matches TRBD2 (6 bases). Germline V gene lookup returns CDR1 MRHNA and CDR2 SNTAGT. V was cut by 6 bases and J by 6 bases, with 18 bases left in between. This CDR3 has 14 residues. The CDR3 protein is CASRGGVLVLEQYF. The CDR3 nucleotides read TGTGCCAGCAGAGGCGGGGTATTAGTACTCGAGCAGTACTTC.

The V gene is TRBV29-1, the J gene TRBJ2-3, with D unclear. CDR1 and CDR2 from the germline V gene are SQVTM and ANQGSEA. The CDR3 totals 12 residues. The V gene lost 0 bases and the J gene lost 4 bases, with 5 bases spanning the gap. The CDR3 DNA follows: TGCAGCGTTGAAGAGGCCCCAGATACGCAGTATTTT. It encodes CSVEEAPDTQYF.

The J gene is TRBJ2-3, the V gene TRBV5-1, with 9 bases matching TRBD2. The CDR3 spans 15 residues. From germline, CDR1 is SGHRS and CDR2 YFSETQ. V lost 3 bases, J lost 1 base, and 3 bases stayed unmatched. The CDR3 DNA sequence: TGCGCCAGCAGCTGGGGCGGGGGGGGCACAGATACGCAGTATTTT. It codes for CASSWGGGGTDTQYF.

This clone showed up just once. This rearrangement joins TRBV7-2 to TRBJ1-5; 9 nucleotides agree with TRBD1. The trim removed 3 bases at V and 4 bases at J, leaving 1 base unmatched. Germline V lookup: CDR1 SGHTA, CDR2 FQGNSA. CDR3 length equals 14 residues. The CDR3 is CASSFGTGNQPQHF. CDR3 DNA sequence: TGTGCCAGCAGCTTCGGGACAGGGAATCAGCCCCAGCATTTT.

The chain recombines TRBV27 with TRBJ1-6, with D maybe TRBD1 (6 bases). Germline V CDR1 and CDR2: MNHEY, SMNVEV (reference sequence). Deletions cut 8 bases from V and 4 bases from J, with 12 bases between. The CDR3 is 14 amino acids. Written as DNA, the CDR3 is TGTGCCAGCCTTGGCAGGGGTTATAATTCACCCCTCCACTTT. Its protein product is CASLGRGYNSPLHF.

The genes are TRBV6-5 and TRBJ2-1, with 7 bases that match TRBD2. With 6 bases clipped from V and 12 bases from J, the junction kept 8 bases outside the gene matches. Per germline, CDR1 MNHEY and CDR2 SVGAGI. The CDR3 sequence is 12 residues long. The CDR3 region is CASRAAGDVQFF. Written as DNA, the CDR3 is TGTGCCAGCAGGGCCGCGGGGGATGTGCAGTTCTTC.

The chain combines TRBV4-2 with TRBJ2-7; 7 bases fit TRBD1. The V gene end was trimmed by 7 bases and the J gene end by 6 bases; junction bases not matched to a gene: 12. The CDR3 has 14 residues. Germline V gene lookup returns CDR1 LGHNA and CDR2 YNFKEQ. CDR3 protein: CASTLTPTGPEQYF. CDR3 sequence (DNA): TGTGCCAGCACCCTTACCCCGACAGGGCCCGAGCAGTACTTC.

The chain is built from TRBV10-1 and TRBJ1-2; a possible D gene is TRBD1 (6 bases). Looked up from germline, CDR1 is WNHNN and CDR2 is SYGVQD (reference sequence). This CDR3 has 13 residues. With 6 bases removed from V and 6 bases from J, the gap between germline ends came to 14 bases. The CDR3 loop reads CASSPGGGNGYTF. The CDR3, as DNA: TGCGCCAGCAGCCCTGGGGGGGGCAATGGCTACACCTTC.

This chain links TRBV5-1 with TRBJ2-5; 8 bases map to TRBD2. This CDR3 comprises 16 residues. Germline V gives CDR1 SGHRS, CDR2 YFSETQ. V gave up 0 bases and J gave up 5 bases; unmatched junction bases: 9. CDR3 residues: CASSLGVAGLRETQYF. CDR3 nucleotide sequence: TGCGCCAGCAGCTTGGGGGTAGCGGGGCTACGGGAGACCCAGTACTTC.

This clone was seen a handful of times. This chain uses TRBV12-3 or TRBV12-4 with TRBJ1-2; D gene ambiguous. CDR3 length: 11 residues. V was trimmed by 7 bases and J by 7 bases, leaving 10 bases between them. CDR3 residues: CASTAETGYTF. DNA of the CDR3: TGTGCCAGCACCGCGGAGACTGGCTACACCTTC.

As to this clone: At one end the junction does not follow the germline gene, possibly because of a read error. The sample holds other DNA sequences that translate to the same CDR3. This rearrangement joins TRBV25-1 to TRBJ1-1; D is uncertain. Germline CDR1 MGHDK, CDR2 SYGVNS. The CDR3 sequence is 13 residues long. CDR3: CASSVIAGGVAFF. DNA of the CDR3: TGCGCCAGCAGTGTAATAGCGGGAGGAGTTGCTTTCTTT. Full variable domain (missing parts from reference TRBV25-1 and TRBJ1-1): EADIYQTPRYLVIGTGKKITLECSQTMGHDKMYWYQQDPGMELHLIHYSYGVNSTEKGDLSSESTVSRIRTEHFPLTLESARPSHTSQYLCASSVIAGGVAFFGQGTRLTVV.

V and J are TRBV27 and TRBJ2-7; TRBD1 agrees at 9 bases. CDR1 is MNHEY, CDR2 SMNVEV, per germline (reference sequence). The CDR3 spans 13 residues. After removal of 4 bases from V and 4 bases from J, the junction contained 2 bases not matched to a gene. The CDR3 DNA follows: TGTGCCAGCAGTTCCGGGACAGGGTACGAGCAGTACTTC. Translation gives CASSSGTGYEQYF.

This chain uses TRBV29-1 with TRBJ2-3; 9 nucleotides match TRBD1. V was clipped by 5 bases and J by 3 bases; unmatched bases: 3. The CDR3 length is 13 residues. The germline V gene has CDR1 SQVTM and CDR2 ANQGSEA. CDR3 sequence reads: CSVTQGATDTQYF. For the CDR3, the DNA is TGCAGCGTTACACAGGGGGCTACAGATACGCAGTATTTT.

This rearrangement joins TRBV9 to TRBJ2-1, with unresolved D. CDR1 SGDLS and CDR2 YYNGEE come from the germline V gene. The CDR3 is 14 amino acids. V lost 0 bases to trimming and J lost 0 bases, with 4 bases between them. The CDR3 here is CASSVGSSYNEQFF. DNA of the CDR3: TGTGCCAGCAGCGTAGGGAGCTCCTACAATGAGCAGTTCTTC.

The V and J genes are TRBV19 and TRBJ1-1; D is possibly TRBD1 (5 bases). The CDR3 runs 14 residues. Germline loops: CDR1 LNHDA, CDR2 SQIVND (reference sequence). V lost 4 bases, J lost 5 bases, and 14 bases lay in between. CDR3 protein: CASSSGGGSTEAFF. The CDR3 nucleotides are TGTGCCAGTAGTAGTGGGGGAGGTTCGACTGAAGCTTTCTTT. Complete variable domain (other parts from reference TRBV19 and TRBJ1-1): DGGITQSPKYLFRKEGQNVTLSCEQNLNHDAMYWYRQDPGQGLRLIYYSQIVNDFQKGDIAEGYSVSREKKESFPLTVTSAQKNPTAFYLCASSSGGGSTEAFFGQGTRLTVV.

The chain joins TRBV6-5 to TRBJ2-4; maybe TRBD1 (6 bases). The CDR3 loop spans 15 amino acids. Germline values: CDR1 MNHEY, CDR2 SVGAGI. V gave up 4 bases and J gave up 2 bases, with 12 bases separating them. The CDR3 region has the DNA TGTGCCAGCAGTTCCGCAGGGGCCCCCAAAAACATTCAGTACTTC. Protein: CASSSAGAPKNIQYF.

This CDR3 reads CASSGGTSLTSTDTQYF. CDR3 sequence (DNA): TGTGCCAGTAGTGGGGGGACTAGCCTGACTAGCACAGATACGCAGTATTTT. V is TRBV19 and J is TRBJ2-3; 9 bases line up with TRBD2. The CDR3 runs 17 residues. Germline CDR1 LNHDA, CDR2 SQIVND (reference sequence). The ends lost 5 bases at V and 0 bases at J; junction bases unmatched: 9.

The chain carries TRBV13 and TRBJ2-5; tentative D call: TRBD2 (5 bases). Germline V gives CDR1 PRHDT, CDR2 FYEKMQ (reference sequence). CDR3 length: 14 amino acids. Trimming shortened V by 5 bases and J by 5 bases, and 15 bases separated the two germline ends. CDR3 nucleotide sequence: TGTGCCAGCAGCCCAAGAGTCGGCGGGGAGACCCAGTACTTC. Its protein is CASSPRVGGETQYF.

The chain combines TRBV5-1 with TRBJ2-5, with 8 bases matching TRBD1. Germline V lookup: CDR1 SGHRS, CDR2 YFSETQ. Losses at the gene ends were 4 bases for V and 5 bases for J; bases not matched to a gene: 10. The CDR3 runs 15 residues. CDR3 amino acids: CASSLSGQGFETQYF. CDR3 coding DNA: TGCGCCAGCAGCCTATCAGGACAGGGTTTCGAGACCCAGTACTTC.

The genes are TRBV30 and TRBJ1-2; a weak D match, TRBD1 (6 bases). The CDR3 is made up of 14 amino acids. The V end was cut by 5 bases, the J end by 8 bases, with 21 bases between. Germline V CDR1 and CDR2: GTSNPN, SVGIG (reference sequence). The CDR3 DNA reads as TGTGCCTGGTGGCGGGCAGGGGCGGTGAACGGCTACACCTTC. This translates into CAWWRAGAVNGYTF. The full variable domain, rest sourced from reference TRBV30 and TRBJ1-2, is SQTIHQWPATLVQPVGSPLSLECTVEGTSNPNLYWYRQAAGRGLQLLFYSVGIGQISSEVPQNLSASRPQDRQFILSSKKLLLSDSGFYLCAWWRAGAVNGYTFGSGTRLTVV.

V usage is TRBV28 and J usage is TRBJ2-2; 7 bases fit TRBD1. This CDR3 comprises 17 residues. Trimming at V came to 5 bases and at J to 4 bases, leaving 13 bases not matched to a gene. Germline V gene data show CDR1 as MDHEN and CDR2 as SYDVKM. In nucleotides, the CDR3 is TGTGCCAGCAGTCCCCGAAAGGGGGCAGGGAGCACCGGGGAGCTGTTTTTT. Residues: CASSPRKGAGSTGELFF.

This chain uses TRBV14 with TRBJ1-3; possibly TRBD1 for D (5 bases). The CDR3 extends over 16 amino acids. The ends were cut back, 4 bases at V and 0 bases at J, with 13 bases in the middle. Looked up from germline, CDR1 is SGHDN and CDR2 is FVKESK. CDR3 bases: TGTGCCAGCAGCCGAGCCCAGGGCCCCTCTGGAAACACCATATATTTT. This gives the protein CASSRAQGPSGNTIYF.

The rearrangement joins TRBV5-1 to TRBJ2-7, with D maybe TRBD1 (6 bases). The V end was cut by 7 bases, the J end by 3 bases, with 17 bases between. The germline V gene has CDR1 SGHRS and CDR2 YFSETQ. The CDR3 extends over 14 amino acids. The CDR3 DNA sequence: TGCGCCAGCGGTTTCAGGGGCCCCTACTACGAGCAGTACTTC. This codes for CASGFRGPYYEQYF.

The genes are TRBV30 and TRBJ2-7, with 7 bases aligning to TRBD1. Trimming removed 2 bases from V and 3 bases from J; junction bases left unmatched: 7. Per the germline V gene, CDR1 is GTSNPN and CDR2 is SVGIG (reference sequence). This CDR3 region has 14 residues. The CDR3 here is CAWSYGQVRYEQYF. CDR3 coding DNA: TGTGCCTGGAGTTACGGACAGGTTCGCTACGAGCAGTACTTC.

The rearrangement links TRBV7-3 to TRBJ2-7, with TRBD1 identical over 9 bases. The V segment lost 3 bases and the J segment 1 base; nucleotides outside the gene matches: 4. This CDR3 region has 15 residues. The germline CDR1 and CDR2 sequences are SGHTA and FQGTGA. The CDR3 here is CASSFQTGGSYEQYF. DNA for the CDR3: TGTGCCAGCAGCTTCCAGACAGGGGGATCCTACGAGCAGTACTTC.

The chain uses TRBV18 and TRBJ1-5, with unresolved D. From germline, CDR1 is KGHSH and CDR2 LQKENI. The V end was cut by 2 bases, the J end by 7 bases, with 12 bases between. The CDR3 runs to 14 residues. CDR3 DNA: TGTGCCAGCTCACCATCGTCAGGTAACCAGCCCCAGCATTTT. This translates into CASSPSSGNQPQHF. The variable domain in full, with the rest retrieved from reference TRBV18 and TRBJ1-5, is NAGVMQNPRHLVRRRGQEARLRCSPMKGHSHVYWYRQLPEEGLKFMVYLQKENIIDESGMPKERFSAEFPKEGPSILRIQQVVRGDSAAYFCASSPSSGNQPQHFGDGTRLSIL.

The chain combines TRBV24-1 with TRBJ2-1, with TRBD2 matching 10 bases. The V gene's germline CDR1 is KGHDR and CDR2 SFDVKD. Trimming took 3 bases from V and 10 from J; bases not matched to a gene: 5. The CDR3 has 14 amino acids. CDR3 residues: CATSDNLAGDEQFF. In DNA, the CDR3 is TGTGCCACCAGTGATAATCTAGCGGGAGACGAGCAGTTCTTC.